The T cell receptor (beta chain) described here comes from a study of shared clonotypes between healthy human individuals (dated by TCRdb to between 2020 and 2021). For the wider study: The cohort included three men and two women between 18 and 49 years of age. For each donor, CD4 naive and CD4 memory were each given three plates, CD8 naive was given two plates, and CD8 memory was given one plate. To estimate repertoire size and how much clonotype sharing occurs between individuals, the study deeply sequenced the blood TCR repertoires of about 5 healthy adults. To increase sequencing depth and limit assay-specific biases, different laboratories used diverse techniques to prepare libraries and sequence TCR repertoires. Per donor, leukapheresis produced somewhere between about 0.94 and 8.9 billion PBMCs.

The donors were healthy, HIV-negative adults with no recently reported acute infections or vaccinations. Every donor was a Caucasian adult residing in Nashville, Tennessee, USA. CD4+ T cells were enriched by magnetic negative selection; naive cells were then positively selected on CD45RA, and the negative fraction formed the memory subset. After blood collection by leukapheresis, PBMCs were isolated using Ficoll-Histopaque density gradient centrifugation and then cryopreserved in the vapor phase of liquid nitrogen. Purity and quantity of every magnetically sorted T cell population were checked by analytical flow cytometry. From each sorted fraction, genomic DNA was isolated and quantified by UV absorbance on a Nanodrop 2000c. Note on this clone: Its target antigen remains unknown. Base qualities are not at hand, and no much larger clone is one base apart.

CDR1 and CDR2 were assigned from the germline V gene as SGHRS and YFSETQ. The germline V end is reduced by 6 bases and the J end by 4 bases; junction bases left unmatched: 15. Its CDR3 holds 17 amino acids, cysteine through phenylalanine. The CDR3 DNA has 51 bases and is translated from base 1. Using the deep immunoSEQ assay, multiplex PCR amplified TCR CDR3 regions from genomic DNA. For each cell subset, the extracted genomic DNA was distributed evenly across all wells of several immunoSEQ 96-well plates, and each plate served as one replicate. Each replicate PCR for sorted subsets received approximately 200 ng genomic DNA, equal to about 30,000 T cell genomes. The purified libraries were quantified using a Qubit 3.0 fluorometer, sized with a Bioanalyzer 2100, and then quantified again using the KAPA Library Quantification kit. Each immunoSEQ 96-well plate was sequenced on its own single-read 150-cycle Illumina NextSeq 550 flow cell. Regarding the original processing steps: Because the immunoSEQ output held only junctional sequences and lacked quality scores, the filtering could not match the filtering applied to full-length reads. To assign V/J genes and CDR3, sequences were annotated using PyIR, a Python wrapper for IgBLAST v1.9, with IMGT germline references. Reads were filtered out if the reads had weak V/J assignments (E-value above 1e-6), no CDR3, stop codons, out-of-frame junctions, or ambiguous translated residues. V3J clonotypes were defined as sequences sharing an identical inferred V gene, J gene, and CDR3 amino acid sequence. The percentage overlap between two repertoires was calculated by dividing the number of shared unique clonotypes by the size of the smaller repertoire. Repertoire richness was assessed with RTK rarefaction, the Chao1 estimator, and Recon v2.1 estimates of unobserved clonotypes. Generation probabilities for all TCRbeta clonotypes obtained by the gDNA method from a handful of donors were computed using OLGA. The table was pulled from immuneACCESS by TCRdb, which kept in-frame rearrangements only. Such tables lose some clones; where checked, under half of the loss comes from unresolved V genes, and the rest has no known cause. V, J and clone size are taken as reported in that table, and D and trimming were inferred from the DNA itself. Across this sample there are approximately 2.1 million clones, with about 92% seen only once. 0.35% to 0.45% of the sample is in the top ten clones.

The study at large found these results: About 5% of naive CD4, around 3.6% of naive CD8, roughly 2.4% of memory CD4, and approximately 0.4% of memory CD8 clonotypes were shared across several donors. Incomplete sequencing was indicated by rarefaction of sorted-subset datasets, despite the large sequencing depth. Clonotypes shared by all four sorted-subset donors showed higher generation probabilities than non-shared clonotypes. Based on pairwise subsampling, the degree of clonotype sharing among donors was expected to be affected by sequencing depth. Sampling was restricted to blood, and TCR repertoires in tissue are likely to differ from TCR repertoires in blood. Estimated clonotype richness was generally larger for naive than for memory subsets. Because the study included a small number of donors, the genetic and exposure-history diversity represented was limited.

This receptor was obtained from a man between 18 and 35 years old in good health. Some clones in this sample may be carry-over from other donors' samples. Recombination connected TRBV5-1 to TRBJ2-1; TRBD2 agrees with 8 junctional bases. Sequenced material: naive CD4+ T cells from PBMCs. The meaning of the sample's cell subset or site label: CD45RA+ positively selected. The nucleotides are TGCGCCAGCAAAAACCTTCAAAGCGGGAGTGGGTACAATGAGCAGTTCTTC. Its protein is CASKNLQSGSGYNEQFF.